One and the same sample provided the 2 T cell receptor beta chains below, sequenced in a study of shared clonotypes between healthy human individuals. Using immunoSEQ multiplex PCR, the repertoire was profiled, and TCRdb retains in-frame clones only, with some absent. The sample lists about 460,000 clones; roughly three quarters were seen once. Sequenced sample: PBMCs. These receptors were obtained from a woman in her forties in good health. Some clones in this sample may be carry-over from other donors' samples.

This clone was counted a single time. The chain is built from TRBV27 and TRBJ2-3, with D unresolved. The germline CDR1 and CDR2 sequences are MNHEY and SMNVEV (reference sequence). This CDR3 contains 14 residues. Between the trimmed V and J ends, which lost 2 bases and 7 bases, there was a span of 13 bases. The CDR3 protein is CASSLTSSLYTQYF. The CDR3 DNA is TGTGCCAGCAGTTTAACCTCGTCCCTTTATACGCAGTATTTT.

The CDR3 coding sequence is TGTGCCAGCAGGCGCCGGGCGACAGGGCCCTACGAGCAGTACTTC. This encodes CASRRRATGPYEQYF. The rearrangement joins TRBV6-5 to TRBJ2-7, with TRBD1 identical over 7 bases. With 6 bases clipped from V and 2 bases from J, the junction kept 10 bases outside the gene matches. The CDR3 consists of 15 residues. From germline, CDR1 is MNHEY and CDR2 SVGAGI.